What follows describes a single T cell receptor (beta chain). The sample is drawn from a study of shared clonotypes between healthy human individuals. Running of the assay took place at deep level. Unsorted PBMC DNA went through sequencing on ten immunoSEQ deep assay plates. Some clones are missing from TCRdb's copy, which holds only in-frame ones; the method was immunoSEQ multiplex PCR. Of 400,000 to 500,000 clones in the sample, about 79% were seen once. The TCR was taken from a woman in her 40s in good health. Some clones in this sample may be carry-over from other donors' samples. The specimen was PBMCs.

The CDR3 region is CASSQDAGGEPDTQYF. CDR3 sequence (DNA): TGTGCCAGCAGCCAAGATGCGGGAGGGGAGCCAGATACGCAGTATTTT. The chain has TRBV4-2 and TRBJ2-3, with 9 positions matching TRBD2. There are 16 residues in the CDR3. J was trimmed by 4 bases and V by 0 bases; bases with no gene match: 5. The germline V gene has CDR1 LGHNA and CDR2 YNFKEQ.